The text below deals with one T cell receptor (beta chain). The antigen is unknown. Assay used: immunoSEQ multiplex PCR; TCRdb lists only in-frame clones, some missing. This repertoire shows tens of thousands of clones, 78% found once; its top ten account for around 4%. This sample is part of a study of radiotherapy plus CTLA-4 blockade in lung cancer. Study results and caveats: TCR clones originating in tumors grew in number in blood after radiotherapy plus ipilimumab.

The CDR3 length is 16 residues. Germline V lookup: CDR1 MDHEN, CDR2 SYDVKM. V lost 5 bases and J lost 0, with 16 bases in between. Those patients who had chemo-refractory metastatic non-small-cell lung cancer were given focal radiation along with CTLA-4 blockade through ipilimumab. The specimen comprised peripheral blood, sampled from a patient treated with radiotherapy plus ipilimumab. The chain uses TRBV28 and TRBJ2-5; TRBD1 is a possible D gene (7 bases). The sequence derives from a human donor with non-small cell lung cancer who had a partial response to radiotherapy plus ipilimumab. Some clones in this sample may be carry-over from other donors' samples. CDR3 sequence: CASSLPGGKDQETQYF. CDR3 sequence (DNA): TGTGCCAGCAGTCTCCCAGGGGGGAAGGACCAAGAGACCCAGTACTTC.